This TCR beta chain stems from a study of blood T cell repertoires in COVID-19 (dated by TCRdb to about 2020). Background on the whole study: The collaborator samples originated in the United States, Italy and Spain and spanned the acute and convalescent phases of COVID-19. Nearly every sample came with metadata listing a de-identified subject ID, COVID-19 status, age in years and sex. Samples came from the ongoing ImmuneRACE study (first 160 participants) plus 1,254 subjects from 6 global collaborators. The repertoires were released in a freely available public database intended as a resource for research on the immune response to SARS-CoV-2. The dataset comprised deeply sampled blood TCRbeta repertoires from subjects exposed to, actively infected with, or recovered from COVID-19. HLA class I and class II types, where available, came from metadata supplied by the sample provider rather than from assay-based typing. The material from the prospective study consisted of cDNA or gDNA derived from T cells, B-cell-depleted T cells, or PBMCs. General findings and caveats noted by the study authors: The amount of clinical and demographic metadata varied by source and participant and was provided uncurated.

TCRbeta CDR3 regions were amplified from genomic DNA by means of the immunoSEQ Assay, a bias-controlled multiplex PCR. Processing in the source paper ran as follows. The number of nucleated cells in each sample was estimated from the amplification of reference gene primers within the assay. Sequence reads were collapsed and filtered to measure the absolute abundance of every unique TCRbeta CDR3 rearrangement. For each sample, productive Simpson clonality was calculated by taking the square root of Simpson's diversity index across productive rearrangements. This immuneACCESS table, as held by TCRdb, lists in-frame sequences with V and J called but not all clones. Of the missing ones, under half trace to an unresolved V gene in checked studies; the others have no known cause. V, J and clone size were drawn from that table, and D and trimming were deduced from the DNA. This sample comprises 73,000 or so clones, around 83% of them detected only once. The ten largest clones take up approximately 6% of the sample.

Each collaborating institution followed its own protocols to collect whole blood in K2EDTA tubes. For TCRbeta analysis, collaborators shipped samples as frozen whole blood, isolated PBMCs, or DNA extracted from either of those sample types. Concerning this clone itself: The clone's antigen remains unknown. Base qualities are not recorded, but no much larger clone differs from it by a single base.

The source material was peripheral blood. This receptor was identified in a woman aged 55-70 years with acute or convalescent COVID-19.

Here the CDR3 is given as CASSVAGDSPLHF. The bases read TGTGCCAGCAGCGTAGCAGGGGATTCACCCCTCCACTTT. The receptor chain draws on TRBV9 and TRBJ1-6; TRBD1 is possibly the D segment (6 matching bases). The CDR3 runs 13 residues from the cysteine to the phenylalanine. This entry keeps only the CDR3 DNA: 39 bases, framed from base 1. The junction carries 6 bases between V and J, which are trimmed by 0 bases and 8 bases respectively. CDR1 and CDR2, per the germline V gene, are SGDLS and YYNGEE.